The clone carrying this TCR beta chain has ten or more counts. This specimen comes from a study of T cells in Graves' hyperthyroidism and ophthalmopathy. Amplified regions were TCR beta CDR3 sequences from RNA transcripts. Researchers ran a first-round RT-PCR on the TCR CDR3 using the HTBI primer set. TCRdb reprocessed the multiplex PCR reads with MiXCR, giving one entry per CDR3 protein. The table includes 90,000 to 120,000 distinct CDR3 sequences, roughly 15% detected once. This receptor was identified in a woman between 50 and 59 years old with Graves' hyperthyroidism. The specimen sequenced was blood.

The CDR3 coding sequence is TGTGCCAGCAGTTTTAGGGTCAGCGGAAAAGAGACCCAGTACTTC. Protein product: CASSFRVSGKETQYF. The chain joins TRBV12-3 or TRBV12-4 to TRBJ2-5; tentative D call: TRBD2 (5 bases). V was trimmed by 3 bases and J by 3 bases, leaving 14 bases between them. The CDR3 sequence is 15 residues long.